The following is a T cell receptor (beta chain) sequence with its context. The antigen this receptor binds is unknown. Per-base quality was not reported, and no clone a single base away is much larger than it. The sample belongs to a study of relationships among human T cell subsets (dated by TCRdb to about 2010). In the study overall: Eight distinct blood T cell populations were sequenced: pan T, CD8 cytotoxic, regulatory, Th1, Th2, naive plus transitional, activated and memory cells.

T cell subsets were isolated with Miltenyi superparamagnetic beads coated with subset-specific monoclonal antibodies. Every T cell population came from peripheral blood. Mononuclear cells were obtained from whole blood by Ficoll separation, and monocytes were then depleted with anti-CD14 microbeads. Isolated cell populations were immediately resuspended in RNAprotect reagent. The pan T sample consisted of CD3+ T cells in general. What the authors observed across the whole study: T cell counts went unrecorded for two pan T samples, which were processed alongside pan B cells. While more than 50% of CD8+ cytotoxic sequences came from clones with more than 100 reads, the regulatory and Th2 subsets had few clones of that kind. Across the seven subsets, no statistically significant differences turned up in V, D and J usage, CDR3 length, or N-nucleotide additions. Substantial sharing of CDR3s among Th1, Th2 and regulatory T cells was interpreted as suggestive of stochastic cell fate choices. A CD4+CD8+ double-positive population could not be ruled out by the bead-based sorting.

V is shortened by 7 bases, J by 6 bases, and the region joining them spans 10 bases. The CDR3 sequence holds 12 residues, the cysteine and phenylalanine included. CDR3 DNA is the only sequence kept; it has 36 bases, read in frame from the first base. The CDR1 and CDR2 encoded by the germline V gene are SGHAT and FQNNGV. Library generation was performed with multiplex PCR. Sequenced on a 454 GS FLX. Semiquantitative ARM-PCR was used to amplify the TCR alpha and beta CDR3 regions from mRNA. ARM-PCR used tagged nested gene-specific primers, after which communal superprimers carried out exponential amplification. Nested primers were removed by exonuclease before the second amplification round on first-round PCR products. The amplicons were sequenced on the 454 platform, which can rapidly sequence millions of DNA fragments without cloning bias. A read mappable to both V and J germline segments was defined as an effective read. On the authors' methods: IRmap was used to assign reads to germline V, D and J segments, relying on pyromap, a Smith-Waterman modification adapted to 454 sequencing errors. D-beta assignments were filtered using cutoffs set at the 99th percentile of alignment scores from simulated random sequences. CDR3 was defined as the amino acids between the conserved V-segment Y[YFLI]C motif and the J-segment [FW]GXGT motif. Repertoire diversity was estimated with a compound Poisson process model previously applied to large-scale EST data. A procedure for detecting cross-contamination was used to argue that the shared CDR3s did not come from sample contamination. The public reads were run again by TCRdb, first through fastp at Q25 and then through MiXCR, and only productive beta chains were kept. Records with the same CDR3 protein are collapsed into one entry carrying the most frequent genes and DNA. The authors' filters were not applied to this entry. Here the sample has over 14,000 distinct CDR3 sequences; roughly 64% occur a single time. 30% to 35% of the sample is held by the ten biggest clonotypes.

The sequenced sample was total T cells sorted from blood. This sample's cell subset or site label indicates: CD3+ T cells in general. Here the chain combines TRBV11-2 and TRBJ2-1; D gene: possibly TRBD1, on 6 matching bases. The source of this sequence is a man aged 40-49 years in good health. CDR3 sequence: CASKQGSNEQFF. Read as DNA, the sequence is TGTGCCAGCAAACAGGGTTCCAATGAGCAGTTCTTC.